This T cell receptor beta chain was found in a study of T cell responses to AZD1222 COVID-19 vaccine. Study results and caveats: Spike-wide vaccine-associated CD4 TCRs dominated at 160-218 and 743-854.

Note on this clone: The antigen remains unidentified.

Clones were read by immunoSEQ multiplex PCR, and TCRdb kept only the in-frame ones, dropping some. The sample lists around 89,000 clones; roughly 90% were seen once. CDR3 length: 14 residues. Germline V gene sequence: CDR1 LNHNV, CDR2 YYDKDF (reference sequence). V dropped 4 bases and J dropped 7 bases, with 11 bases sitting between them. The chain links TRBV15 to TRBJ1-6, with D possibly TRBD1 on 6 matching bases. The TCR sequence derives from an adult who received the AZD1222 COVID-19 vaccine. Specimen: peripheral blood, collected 28 days after the second AZD1222 dose. The CDR3 coding sequence is TGTGCCACCAGCAAGAGGGGGGACAATTCACCCCTCCACTTT. Protein product: CATSKRGDNSPLHF.